These 19 T cell receptor beta chains were sequenced from one sample in a study of blood T cell repertoires in COVID-19. TCRdb's table, derived via immunoSEQ multiplex PCR, lists solely in-frame clones and lacks some. Altogether around 120,000 clones are present, 86% being singletons, with the ten largest covering approximately 8%. The specimen sequenced was peripheral blood. The receptors shown here come from a man between 65 and 85 years old who had recovered from COVID-19.

V usage is TRBV5-1 and J usage is TRBJ2-5; tentatively, D is TRBD1 (6 bases). The germline gives CDR1 SGHRS, CDR2 YFSETQ. V shed 2 bases and J shed 2 bases, with 16 bases lying between them. The CDR3 is made up of 16 amino acids. For the CDR3, the DNA is TGCGCCAGCAGCTTCACACAGGGTGAAGGGCAAGAGACCCAGTACTTC. As protein: CASSFTQGEGQETQYF.

The chain joins TRBV9 to TRBJ2-7, with 9 nucleotides matching TRBD2. In germline, CDR1 is SGDLS, CDR2 YYNGEE. Trimming at V came to 0 bases and at J to 5 bases, leaving 6 bases not matched to a gene. The CDR3 is 15 amino acids. CDR3 bases: TGTGCCAGCAGCGTAGCTAGCGGGATATTCGACGAGCAGTACTTC. As protein: CASSVASGIFDEQYF.

This chain uses TRBV24-1 with TRBJ2-5; 8 bases map to TRBD1. Per germline, CDR1 KGHDR and CDR2 SFDVKD. The CDR3 extends over 15 amino acids. With 7 bases clipped from V and 5 bases from J, the junction kept 11 bases outside the gene matches. CDR3 in DNA: TGTGCCACCAGAGCCGGACAGGGTGCATGGGAGACCCAGTACTTC. Translating gives CATRAGQGAWETQYF.

The chain has TRBV5-1 and TRBJ2-7; 8 bases are a match to TRBD2. This CDR3 comprises 13 residues. J lost 6 bases, V lost 3 bases, and 5 bases had no gene match. CDR1 and CDR2 from the germline V gene are SGHRS and YFSETQ. The CDR3 bases are TGCGCCAGCAGCTCAGCGGGGGACGGCGAGCAGTACTTC. It specifies CASSSAGDGEQYF. The variable domain in full, with the rest retrieved from reference TRBV5-1 and TRBJ2-7, is KAGVTQTPRYLIKTRGQQVTLSCSPISGHRSVSWYQQTPGQGLQFLFEYFSETQRNKGNFPGRFSGRQFSNSRSEMNVSTLELGDSALYLCASSSAGDGEQYFGPGTRLTVT.

The genes are TRBV6-6 and TRBJ2-1; 10 positions agree with TRBD2. Germline CDR1 and CDR2: MNHNY and SVGAGI (reference sequence). V shed 6 bases, J shed 8 bases, and the junction held 13 bases outside the gene matches. The CDR3 runs to 16 residues. CDR3 amino acids: CASSPTGAGGPDEQFF. The CDR3, as DNA: TGTGCCAGCAGCCCTACTGGAGCGGGGGGGCCGGATGAGCAGTTCTTC.

The rearrangement links TRBV7-2 to TRBJ1-3; D not certain. CDR3 length: 14 amino acids. The V gene's germline CDR1 is SGHTA and CDR2 FQGNSA. Trimming took 4 bases from V and 8 from J, leaving 15 bases between them. The CDR3 loop is CASSSGPNQDTIYF. In nucleotides, the CDR3 is TGTGCCAGCAGCTCAGGCCCAAATCAAGACACCATATATTTT.

The chain employs TRBV6-5 and TRBJ2-1; TRBD2 agrees at 12 bases. The length of the CDR3 is 16 residues. With 0 bases clipped from V and 10 bases from J, the junction kept 7 bases outside the gene matches. CDR1 and CDR2 from the germline V gene are MNHEY and SVGAGI. CDR3 DNA sequence: TGTGCCAGCAGTTACTCTAGACTAGCGGGGGTACGGGAGCAGTTCTTC. Encoded protein: CASSYSRLAGVREQFF.

This chain links TRBV5-4 with TRBJ1-5; 8 bases agree with TRBD1. V dropped 0 bases and J dropped 0; count of bases not matched to a gene: 5. This CDR3 region has 17 residues. The germline V gene has CDR1 SGHNT and CDR2 YYREEE (reference sequence). This chain's CDR3 is CASSLGQGMTSNQPQHF. CDR3 sequence (DNA): TGTGCCAGCAGCTTGGGACAGGGGATGACTAGCAATCAGCCCCAGCATTTT.

V and J are TRBV4-2 and TRBJ2-7; possible D gene TRBD2, 7 bases. Germline assignment: CDR1 LGHNA and CDR2 YNFKEQ. V lost 2 bases and J lost 6, with 11 bases in between. The CDR3 is 13 amino acids. DNA of the CDR3: TGTGCCAGCAGCCAACGGGGGGCCAGCGAGCAGTACTTC. This codes for CASSQRGASEQYF.

This chain connects TRBV5-6 to TRBJ1-2, with 9 bases that match TRBD1. J lost 2 bases, V lost 3 bases, and 8 bases had no gene match. This CDR3 comprises 16 residues. In germline, CDR1 is SGHDT, CDR2 YYEEEE. The CDR3 loop is CASSYRGREANYGYTF. The CDR3 nucleotides are TGTGCCAGCAGCTACAGGGGGCGTGAAGCCAACTATGGCTACACCTTC.

The chain combines TRBV5-1 with TRBJ2-3; the match to TRBD1 covers 9 bases. The CDR3 is made up of 15 amino acids. The V and J ends lost 1 base and 5 bases, in that order; junction bases with no gene match: 5. From germline, CDR1 is SGHRS and CDR2 YFSETQ. Here the CDR3 reads CASSLSGQGLDTQYF. CDR3 bases: TGCGCCAGCAGCTTGTCGGGACAGGGACTAGATACGCAGTATTTT.

The rearrangement joins TRBV24-1 to TRBJ2-2; TRBD1 agrees at 8 bases. Germline CDR1 KGHDR, CDR2 SFDVKD. This CDR3 contains 15 residues. Germline trimming cut 5 bases from V and 6 bases from J; bases unmatched to any gene: 7. CDR3 nucleotide sequence: TGTGCCACCAGTGTGGGACAGGTTCGGGCCGGGGAGCTGTTTTTT. Its translation is CATSVGQVRAGELFF.

The chain recombines TRBV7-2 with TRBJ2-7, with TRBD1 matching over 8 bases. V gave up 2 bases and J gave up 3 bases; unmatched junction bases: 6. The CDR3 sequence is 15 residues long. Per the germline V gene, CDR1 is SGHTA and CDR2 is FQGNSA. The DNA for the CDR3 is TGTGCCAGCAGCTTATCCCGGACAGGGCTCTACGAGCAGTACTTC. Translating gives CASSLSRTGLYEQYF.

The rearrangement joins TRBV6-2 or TRBV6-3 to TRBJ1-2; possible D gene TRBD1, 6 bases. Between the trimmed V and J ends, which lost 5 bases and 8 bases, there was a span of 15 bases. The CDR3 runs 13 residues. Per germline, CDR1 MNHEY and CDR2 SVGEGT. In nucleotides, the CDR3 is TGTGCCAGCAGTCAACCTGGCAGGGGCGGCTACACCTTC. Translation: CASSQPGRGGYTF.

J is TRBJ2-5 and V is TRBV5-1; the D gene is possibly TRBD1 (7 bases). CDR3 length: 15 residues. In germline, CDR1 is SGHRS, CDR2 YFSETQ. With 6 bases removed from V and 3 bases from J, the gap between germline ends came to 18 bases. This CDR3 reads CASKDQGGLEETQYF. The CDR3 coding sequence is TGCGCCAGCAAAGACCAGGGGGGCTTGGAAGAGACCCAGTACTTC.

This chain links TRBV7-2 with TRBJ1-6, with 11 bases matching TRBD1. Germline CDR1 and CDR2: SGHTA and FQGNSA. The CDR3 is made up of 16 amino acids. Germline trimming cut 5 bases from V and 9 bases from J; bases unmatched to any gene: 9. The CDR3 nucleotides are TGTGCCAGCAGCCTACTACCGGGACAGGGGGGTTCACCCCTCCACTTT. Protein: CASSLLPGQGGSPLHF.

The V gene is TRBV12-3 or TRBV12-4, the J gene TRBJ1-1; 10 bases match TRBD1. J was trimmed by 4 bases and V by 6 bases; bases with no gene match: 2. The CDR3 length is 13 residues. The CDR3 sequence is CASRGQGSTEAFF. The CDR3 bases are TGTGCCAGCAGGGGACAGGGGAGCACTGAAGCTTTCTTT.

The chain joins TRBV5-4 to TRBJ2-7, with 7 bases that match TRBD2. The germline V gene has CDR1 SGHNT and CDR2 YYREEE (reference sequence). The CDR3 has 16 amino acids. V trimming: 1 base; J trimming: 5 bases; junction bases outside the gene matches: 12. CDR3 region: CASSLKRERGLDEQYF. CDR3 coding DNA: TGTGCCAGCAGCTTGAAAAGGGAGCGGGGATTGGACGAGCAGTACTTC. The full variable domain, with the rest looked up from reference TRBV5-4 and TRBJ2-7, is ETGVTQSPTHLIKTRGQQVTLRCSSQSGHNTVSWYQQALGQGPQFIFQYYREEENGRGNFPPRFSGLQFPNYSSELNVNALELDDSALYLCASSLKRERGLDEQYFGPGTRLTVT.

Only one count was recorded for this clone. V gene TRBV5-5 combines with J gene TRBJ2-5; perhaps TRBD2 as D (5 bases). Germline CDR1 and CDR2: SGHKS and YYEKEE (reference sequence). The CDR3 contains 13 residues. The germline V and J ends were trimmed by 3 bases and 2 bases, with 8 bases remaining between them. CDR3 nucleotides: TGTGCCAGCAGCTCGGACTTACAAGAGACCCAGTACTTC. Translating it yields CASSSDLQETQYF.